This TCR beta chain came from a study of blood T cell repertoires in COVID-19. Sequenced by immunoSEQ multiplex PCR; TCRdb stores in-frame clones only, minus some. The sample includes 60,000 to 70,000 clones, roughly 80% of them seen just once. This clonotype originated in a woman aged 60-70 years with acute or convalescent COVID-19. Specimen: peripheral blood.

The CDR3 protein is CASTPLGVQETQYF. As DNA, the CDR3 is TGTGCCAGCACCCCCTTGGGCGTACAAGAGACCCAGTACTTC. The chain combines TRBV27 with TRBJ2-5, with D unclear. Per germline, CDR1 MNHEY and CDR2 SMNVEV (reference sequence). Trimming took off 7 bases at V and 2 bases at J, with 14 bases between the two ends. The CDR3 consists of 14 residues.